The source of this T cell receptor beta chain is a study of a mutant IDH1 vaccine in newly diagnosed glioma. General study points: There seemed to be no relation between pseudoprogression and changes in top peripheral T cell clonotypes.

Germline V CDR1 and CDR2: SGHTA, FQGTGA. The CDR3 consists of 15 residues. With 5 bases clipped from V and 4 bases from J, the junction kept 6 bases outside the gene matches. The sample holds one count of this clone. Its antigen is not identified. Time point in this sample: baseline, week 1 (first vaccination visit). Treatment specified: pre-vaccination baseline after standard-of-care therapy. Method: immunoSEQ multiplex PCR; TCRdb's copy keeps in-frame clones and lacks some. The sample contains 90,000 to 100,000 clones, roughly 90% of which appear only once. The genes are TRBV7-3 and TRBJ2-7, with 12 bases that match TRBD2. This clonotype was obtained from a woman in her 50s with glioma. The specimen comprised PBMCs, sampled from a glioma patient treated with radiotherapy, temozolomide or both. The CDR3 nucleotides are TGTGCCAGCAGCGCCTCTAGCGGGAGGGCGTACGAGCAGTACTTC. It codes for CASSASSGRAYEQYF. Using reference TRBV7-3 and TRBJ2-7 for the parts outside the CDR3, the full variable domain is GAGVSQTPSNKVTEKGKYVELRCDPISGHTALYWYRQSLGQGPEFLIYFQGTGAADDSGLPNDRFFAVRPEGSVSTLKIQRTERGDSAVYLCASSASSGRAYEQYFGPGTRLTVT.